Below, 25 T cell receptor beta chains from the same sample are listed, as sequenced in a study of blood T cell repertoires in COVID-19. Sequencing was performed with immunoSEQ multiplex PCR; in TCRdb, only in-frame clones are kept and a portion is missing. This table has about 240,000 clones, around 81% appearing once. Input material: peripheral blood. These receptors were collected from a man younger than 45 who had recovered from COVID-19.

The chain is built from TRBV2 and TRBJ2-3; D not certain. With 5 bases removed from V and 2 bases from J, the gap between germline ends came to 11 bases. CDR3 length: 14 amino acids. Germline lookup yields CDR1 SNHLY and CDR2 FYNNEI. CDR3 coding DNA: TGTGCCAGCAGTAATCTAGTAAACACAGATACGCAGTATTTT. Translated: CASSNLVNTDTQYF.

The CDR3 sequence is CASSQGQGYTGNTIYF. For the CDR3, the DNA is TGTGCCAGCAGCCAGGGACAGGGGTACACTGGAAACACCATATATTTT. The rearrangement joins TRBV6-6 to TRBJ1-3; 10 bases are a match to TRBD1. The junction had 7 bases not matched to a gene; V was cut back by 6 bases and J by 2 bases. This CDR3 has 16 residues. The germline CDR1 and CDR2 sequences are MNHNY and SVGAGI (reference sequence).

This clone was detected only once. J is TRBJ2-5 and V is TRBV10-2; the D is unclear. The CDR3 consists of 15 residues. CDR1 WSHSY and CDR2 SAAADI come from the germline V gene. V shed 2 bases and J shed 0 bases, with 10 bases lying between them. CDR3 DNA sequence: TGCGCCAGCAGTGAGCCCCAGAAGTACCAAGAGACCCAGTACTTC. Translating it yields CASSEPQKYQETQYF.

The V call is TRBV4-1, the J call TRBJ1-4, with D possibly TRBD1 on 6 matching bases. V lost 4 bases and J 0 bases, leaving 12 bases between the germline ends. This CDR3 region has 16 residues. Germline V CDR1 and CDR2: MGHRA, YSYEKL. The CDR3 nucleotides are TGCGCCAGCAGCCCGGGAACAGGGTCAACTAATGAAAAACTGTTTTTT. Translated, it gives CASSPGTGSTNEKLFF.

The CDR3 here is CASSRGVSTEAFF. CDR3 nucleotides: TGTGCCAGCAGCCGGGGGGTGAGCACTGAAGCTTTCTTT. The V and J genes are TRBV11-2 and TRBJ1-1, with D tentatively TRBD1 (5 bases). The CDR3 has 13 amino acids. With 5 bases removed from V and 4 bases from J, the gap between germline ends came to 11 bases. Germline CDR1 SGHAT, CDR2 FQNNGV.

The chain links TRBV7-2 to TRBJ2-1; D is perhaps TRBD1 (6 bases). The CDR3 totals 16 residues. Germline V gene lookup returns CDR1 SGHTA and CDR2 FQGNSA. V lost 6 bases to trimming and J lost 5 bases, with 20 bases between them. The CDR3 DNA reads TGTGCCAGCAGTTTTCGGACCGGGACACCCCACAATGAGCAGTTCTTC. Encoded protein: CASSFRTGTPHNEQFF. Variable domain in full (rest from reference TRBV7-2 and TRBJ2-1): GAGVSQSPSNKVTEKGKDVELRCDPISGHTALYWYRQSLGQGLEFLIYFQGNSAPDKSGLPSDRFSAERTGGSVSTLTIQRTQQEDSAVYLCASSFRTGTPHNEQFFGPGTRLTVL.

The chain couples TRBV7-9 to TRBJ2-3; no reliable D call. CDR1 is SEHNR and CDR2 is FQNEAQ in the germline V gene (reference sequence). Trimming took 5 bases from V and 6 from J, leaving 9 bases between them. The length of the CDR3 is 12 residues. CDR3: CASSPTVDTQYF. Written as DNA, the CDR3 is TGTGCCAGCAGCCCCACGGTGGATACGCAGTATTTT.

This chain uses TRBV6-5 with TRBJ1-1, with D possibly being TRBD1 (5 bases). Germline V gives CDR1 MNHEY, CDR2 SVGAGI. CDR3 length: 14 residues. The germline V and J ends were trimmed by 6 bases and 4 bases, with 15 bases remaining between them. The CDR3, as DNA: TGTGCCAGCAGCCTACTCGGGGGAAGCACTGAAGCTTTCTTT. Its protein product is CASSLLGGSTEAFF.

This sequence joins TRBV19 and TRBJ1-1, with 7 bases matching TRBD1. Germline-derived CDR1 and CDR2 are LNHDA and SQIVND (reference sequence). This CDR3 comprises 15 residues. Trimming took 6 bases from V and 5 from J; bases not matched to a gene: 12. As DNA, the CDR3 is TGTGCCAGTAGGACAGGGTACGAGTTGGGGACTGAAGCTTTCTTT. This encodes CASRTGYELGTEAFF.

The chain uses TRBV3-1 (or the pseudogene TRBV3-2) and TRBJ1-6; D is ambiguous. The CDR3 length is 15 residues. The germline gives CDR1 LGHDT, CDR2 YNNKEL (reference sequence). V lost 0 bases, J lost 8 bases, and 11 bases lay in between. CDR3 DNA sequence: TGTGCCAGCAGCCAAGAAAAGGACTCGGATTCACCCCTCCACTTT. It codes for CASSQEKDSDSPLHF.

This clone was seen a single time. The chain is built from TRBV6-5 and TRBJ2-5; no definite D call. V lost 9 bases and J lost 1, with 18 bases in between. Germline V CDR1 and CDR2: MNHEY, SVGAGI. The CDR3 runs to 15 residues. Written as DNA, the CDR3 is TGTGCCAGTACTCAGAGGCGAGTCAGCCAAGAGACCCAGTACTTC. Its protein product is CASTQRRVSQETQYF.

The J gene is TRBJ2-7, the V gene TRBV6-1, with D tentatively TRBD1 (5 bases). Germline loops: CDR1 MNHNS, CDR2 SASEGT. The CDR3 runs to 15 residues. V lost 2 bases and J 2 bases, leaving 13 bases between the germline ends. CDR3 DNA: TGTGCCAGCAGTGAAATGGGGCAGCAGCCCTACGAGCAGTACGTC. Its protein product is CASSEMGQQPYEQYV.

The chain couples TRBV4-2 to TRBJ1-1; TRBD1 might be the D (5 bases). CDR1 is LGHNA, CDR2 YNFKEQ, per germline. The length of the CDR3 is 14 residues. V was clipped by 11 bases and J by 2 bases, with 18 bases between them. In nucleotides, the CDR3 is TGTGCCTCTCAAAGGCCGGGGGGAAACACTGAAGCTTTCTTT. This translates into CASQRPGGNTEAFF.

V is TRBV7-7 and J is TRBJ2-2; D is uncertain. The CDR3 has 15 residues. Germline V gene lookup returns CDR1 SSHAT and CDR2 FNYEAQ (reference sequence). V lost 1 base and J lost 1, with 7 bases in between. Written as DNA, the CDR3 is TGTGCCAGCAGCTTAGGTTCGGGGAACACCGGGGAGCTGTTTTTT. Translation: CASSLGSGNTGELFF.

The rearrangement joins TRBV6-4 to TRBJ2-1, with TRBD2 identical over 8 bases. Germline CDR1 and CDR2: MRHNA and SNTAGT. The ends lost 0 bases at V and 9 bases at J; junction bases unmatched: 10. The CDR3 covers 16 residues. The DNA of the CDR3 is TGTGCCAGCAGTGACTCCGCCGGGGGGGGCAGGAGTGAGCAGTTCTTC. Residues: CASSDSAGGGRSEQFF.

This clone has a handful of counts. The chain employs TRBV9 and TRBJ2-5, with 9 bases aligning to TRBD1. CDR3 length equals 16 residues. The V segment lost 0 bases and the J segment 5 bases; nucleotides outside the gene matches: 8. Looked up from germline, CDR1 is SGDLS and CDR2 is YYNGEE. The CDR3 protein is CASSVGVGTGRETQYF. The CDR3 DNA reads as TGTGCCAGCAGCGTAGGTGTCGGGACAGGGCGGGAGACCCAGTACTTC.

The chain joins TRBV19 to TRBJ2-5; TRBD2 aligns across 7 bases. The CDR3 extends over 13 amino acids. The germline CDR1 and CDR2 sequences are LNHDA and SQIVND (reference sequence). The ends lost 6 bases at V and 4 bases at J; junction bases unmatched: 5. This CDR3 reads CASRSGGGETQYF. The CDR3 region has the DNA TGTGCCAGTAGGTCGGGCGGGGGAGAGACCCAGTACTTC.

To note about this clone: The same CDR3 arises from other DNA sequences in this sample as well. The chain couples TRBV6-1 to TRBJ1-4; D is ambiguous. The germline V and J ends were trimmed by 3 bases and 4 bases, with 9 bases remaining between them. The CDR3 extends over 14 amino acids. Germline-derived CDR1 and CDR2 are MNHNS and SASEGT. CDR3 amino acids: CASSERGVNEKLFF. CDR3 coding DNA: TGTGCCAGCAGTGAGCGGGGAGTTAATGAAAAACTGTTTTTT.

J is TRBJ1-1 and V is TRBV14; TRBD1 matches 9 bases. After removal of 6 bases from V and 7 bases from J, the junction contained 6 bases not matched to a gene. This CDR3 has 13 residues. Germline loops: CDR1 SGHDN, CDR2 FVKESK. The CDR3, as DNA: TGTGCCAGCAGTCAGGACAGGGGCCTTGAAGCTTTCTTT. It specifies CASSQDRGLEAFF.

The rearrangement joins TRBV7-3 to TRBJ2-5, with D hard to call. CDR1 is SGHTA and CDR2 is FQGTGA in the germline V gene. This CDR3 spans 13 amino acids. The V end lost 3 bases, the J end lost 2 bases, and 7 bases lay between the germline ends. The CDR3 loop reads CASSLNRQETQYF. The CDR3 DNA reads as TGTGCCAGCAGCTTGAACAGACAAGAGACCCAGTACTTC.

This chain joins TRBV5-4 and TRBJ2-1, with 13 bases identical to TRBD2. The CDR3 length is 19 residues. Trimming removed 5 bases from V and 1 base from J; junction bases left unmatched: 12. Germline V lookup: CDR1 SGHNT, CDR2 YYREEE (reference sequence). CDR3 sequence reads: CASSSPGTSGAYSYNEQFF. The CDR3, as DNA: TGTGCCAGCAGTTCTCCCGGGACTAGCGGGGCTTATTCCTACAATGAGCAGTTCTTC.

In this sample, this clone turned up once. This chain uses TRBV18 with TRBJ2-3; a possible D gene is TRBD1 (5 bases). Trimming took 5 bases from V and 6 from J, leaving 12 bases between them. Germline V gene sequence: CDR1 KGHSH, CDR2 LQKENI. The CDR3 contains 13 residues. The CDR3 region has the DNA TGTGCCAGCTCATTGCAGGGCGCCGATACGCAGTATTTT. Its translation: CASSLQGADTQYF.

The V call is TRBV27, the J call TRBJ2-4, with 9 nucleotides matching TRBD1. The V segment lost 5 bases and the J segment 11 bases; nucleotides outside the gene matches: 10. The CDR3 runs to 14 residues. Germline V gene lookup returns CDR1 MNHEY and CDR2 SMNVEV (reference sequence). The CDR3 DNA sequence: TGTGCCAGCAGTCCGGAACGACAGGGGGTGCTTCAGTACTTC. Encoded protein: CASSPERQGVLQYF.

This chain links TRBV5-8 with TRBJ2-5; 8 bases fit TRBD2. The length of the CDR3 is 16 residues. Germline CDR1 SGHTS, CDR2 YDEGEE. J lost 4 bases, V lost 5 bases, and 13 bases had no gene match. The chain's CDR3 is CASSGGGTTNGETQYF. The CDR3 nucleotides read TGTGCCAGCAGTGGCGGGGGGACTACAAATGGAGAGACCCAGTACTTC. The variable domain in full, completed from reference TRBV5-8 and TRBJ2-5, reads EAGVTQSPTHLIKTRGQQATLRCSPISGHTSVYWYQQALGLGLQFLLWYDEGEERNRGNFPPRFSGRQFPNYSSELNVNALELEDSALYLCASSGGGTTNGETQYFGPGTRLLVL.

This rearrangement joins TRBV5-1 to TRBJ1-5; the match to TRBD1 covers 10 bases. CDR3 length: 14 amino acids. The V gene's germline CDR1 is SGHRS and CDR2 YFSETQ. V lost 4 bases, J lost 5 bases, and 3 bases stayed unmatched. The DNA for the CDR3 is TGCGCCAGCAGCCCCGGGACAGGGGATCAGCCCCAGCATTTT. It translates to CASSPGTGDQPQHF. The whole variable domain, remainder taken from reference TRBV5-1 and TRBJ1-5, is KAGVTQTPRYLIKTRGQQVTLSCSPISGHRSVSWYQQTPGQGLQFLFEYFSETQRNKGNFPGRFSGRQFSNSRSEMNVSTLELGDSALYLCASSPGTGDQPQHFGDGTRLSIL.